This section outlines one TCR beta chain sequence together with its context. What this receptor recognizes is not known. No base quality information exists; no much larger clone differs at one position. For TCRbeta CDR3 sequencing, genomic DNA from the sorted cells was extracted using the QIAGEN DNeasy Blood and Tissue Kit. Through immunoSEQ, high-throughput TCRbeta CDR3 sequencing was done commercially, including PCR amplification with internal controls and bias correction. The study's own analysis went as follows. A unique productive TCRbeta sequence was defined by the CDR3 nucleotide sequence when primers matched, and otherwise by the CDR3 amino acid sequence together with the Vbeta and Jbeta genes. To correct for sorting error, sequences found in more than one sorted population at a frequency ratio of 2:1 or less were discarded, and the remaining shared sequences were assigned to the population with the higher frequency. A sequence counted as donor-reactive if, in CFSE-low cells, the sequence had a frequency of at least 0.01% and was expanded at least 5-fold compared with unstimulated cells. Jensen-Shannon divergence calculated on the top 100 TCRbeta sequences ranked by frequency was used to measure repertoire divergence. For samples with multiple sequencing runs, sorting error was corrected separately for each run before the runs were pooled. The immuneACCESS repertoire file appears here via TCRdb, limited to in-frame rearrangements. These files lack a portion of the clones; in checked studies, under half of the deficit traces to unresolved V genes, and the cause of the others is not known. From that table come the V and J calls and clone size; the DNA was used to work out D and trimming. Across this sample there are tens of thousands of clones, with 85% to 90% seen only once. The ten top clones hold 0.35% to 0.5% of the sample.

The source of the sample is a study of Tregs in tolerant kidney transplant recipients (dated by TCRdb to between 2017 and 2020). About the study as a whole: The transplants used related donors with nonmyeloablative bone marrow transplantation, and mixed chimerism in the human trials was transient. The study used TCRbeta sequencing to identify donor-specific regulatory T cells before combined kidney and bone marrow transplantation, then tracked those cells after transplant.

The study at large found these results: Expanding Tregs with activated donor B cells appeared to identify the most biologically relevant and donor-specific TCRbeta repertoire. For some patients, the PCR primers changed as time went on, which meant samples from those patients could not be compared with one another at the nucleotide level. In tolerant patients, the expansion of donor-specific Tregs was greater than global Treg expansion, suggesting that the expansion was antigen-driven rather than nonspecific. Biological reproducibility was not directly addressed, though technical replication error appeared minimal. The study was limited by small patient numbers, and the findings need validation in larger populations and under other immunosuppression protocols.

The time point label, as the study defines it: blood sample drawn before combined kidney and bone marrow transplant. Thawed PBMCs were FACS-sorted into unstimulated Tregs (CD4+CD25+CD127-), CD4+ non-Tregs (CD4+CD25-), CD4 cells and CD8 cells. The patients were a few recipients of combined kidney and bone marrow transplants from the ITN036ST trial, and samples were available only from these trial subjects. Healthy control blood was separated into PBMCs by Ficoll density gradient and cryopreserved, and patient PBMCs were collected both before and after transplant. This receptor was taken from a human donor who received a combined kidney and bone marrow transplant. Source: CD4+ T cells from blood, taken before the transplant.

The DNA sequence reads TGCGCCAGCAGCTCTGGACTAGCGGGAGGGCCCGGCGGGGAGCTGTTTTTT. Its protein reads: CASSSGLAGGPGGELFF. The chain employs TRBV5-1 and TRBJ2-2; TRBD2 fits 15 bases in the junction. The germline V gene sets CDR1 to SGHRS and CDR2 to YFSETQ. The CDR3 contains 17 residues, cysteine and phenylalanine counted. Solely the CDR3 DNA is kept, with 51 bases framed from the first base. Compared with germline, V lacks 3 bases and J lacks 7 bases; bases without a gene match: 7.